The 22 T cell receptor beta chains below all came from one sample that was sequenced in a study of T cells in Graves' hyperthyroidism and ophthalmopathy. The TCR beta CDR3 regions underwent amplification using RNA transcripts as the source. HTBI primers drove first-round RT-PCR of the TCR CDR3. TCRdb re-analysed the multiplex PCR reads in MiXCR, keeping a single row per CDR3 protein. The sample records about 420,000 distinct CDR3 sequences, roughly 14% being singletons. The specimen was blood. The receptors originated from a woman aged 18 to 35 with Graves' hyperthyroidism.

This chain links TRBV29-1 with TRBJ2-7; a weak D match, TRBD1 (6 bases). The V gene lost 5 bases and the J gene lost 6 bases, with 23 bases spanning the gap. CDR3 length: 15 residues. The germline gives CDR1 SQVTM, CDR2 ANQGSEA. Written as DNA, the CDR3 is TGCAGCGTTTCACACCAAGGGGGAGTGGGCTCCGAGCAGTACTTC. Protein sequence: CSVSHQGGVGSEQYF.

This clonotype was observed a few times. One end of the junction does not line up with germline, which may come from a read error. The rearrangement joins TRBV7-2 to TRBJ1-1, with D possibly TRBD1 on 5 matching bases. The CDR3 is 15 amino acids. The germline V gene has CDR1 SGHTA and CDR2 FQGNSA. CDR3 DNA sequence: TGTGCCAGCAGCTTAGGGGGGACTCTGAACACTGGAGCTTTCTTT. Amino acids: CASSLGGTLNTGAFF.

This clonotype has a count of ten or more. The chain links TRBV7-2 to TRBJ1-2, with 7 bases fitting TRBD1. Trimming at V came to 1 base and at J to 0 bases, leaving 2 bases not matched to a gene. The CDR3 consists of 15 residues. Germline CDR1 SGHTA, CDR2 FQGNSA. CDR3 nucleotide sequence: TGTGCCAGCAGCTTAGGGACAGGCACTAACTATGGCTACACCTTC. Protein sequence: CASSLGTGTNYGYTF.

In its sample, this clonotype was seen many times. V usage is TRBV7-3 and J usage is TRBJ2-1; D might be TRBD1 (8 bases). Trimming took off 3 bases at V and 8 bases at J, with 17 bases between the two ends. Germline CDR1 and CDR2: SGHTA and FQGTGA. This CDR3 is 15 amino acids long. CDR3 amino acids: CASSFRGTGLDEQFF. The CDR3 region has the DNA TGTGCCAGCAGCTTTAGGGGGACAGGACTAGATGAGCAGTTCTTC. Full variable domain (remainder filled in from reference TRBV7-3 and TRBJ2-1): GAGVSQTPSNKVTEKGKYVELRCDPISGHTALYWYRQSLGQGPEFLIYFQGTGAADDSGLPNDRFFAVRPEGSVSTLKIQRTERGDSAVYLCASSFRGTGLDEQFFGPGTRLTVL.

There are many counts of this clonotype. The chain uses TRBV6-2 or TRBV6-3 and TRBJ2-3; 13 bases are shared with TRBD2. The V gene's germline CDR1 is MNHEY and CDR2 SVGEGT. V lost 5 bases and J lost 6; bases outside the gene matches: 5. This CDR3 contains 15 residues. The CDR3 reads CASSRTSGSMDTQYF. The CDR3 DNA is TGTGCCAGCAGTAGGACTAGCGGGAGCATGGATACGCAGTATTTT.

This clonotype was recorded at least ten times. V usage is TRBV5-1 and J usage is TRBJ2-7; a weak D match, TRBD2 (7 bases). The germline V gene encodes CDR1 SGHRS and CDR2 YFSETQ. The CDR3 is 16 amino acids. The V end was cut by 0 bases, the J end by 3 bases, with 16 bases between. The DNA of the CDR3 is TGCGCCAGCAGCTTGGAAGGTCGAGGGGGGGGCTACGAGCAGTACTTC. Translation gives CASSLEGRGGGYEQYF.

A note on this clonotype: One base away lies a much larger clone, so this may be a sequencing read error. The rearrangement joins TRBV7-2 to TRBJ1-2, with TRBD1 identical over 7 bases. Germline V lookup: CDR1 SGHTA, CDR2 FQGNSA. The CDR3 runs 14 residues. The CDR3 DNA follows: TGTGTCAGCAGTTTGGGACAGCGACCCTATGGCTACACCTTC. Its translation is CVSSLGQRPYGYTF.

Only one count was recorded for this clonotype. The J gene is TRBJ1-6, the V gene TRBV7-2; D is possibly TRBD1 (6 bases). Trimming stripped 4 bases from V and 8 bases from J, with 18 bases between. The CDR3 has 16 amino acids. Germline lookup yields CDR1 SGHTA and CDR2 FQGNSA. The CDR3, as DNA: TGTGCCAGCAGCTACCCACAGGGTTTCAGTGATTCACCCCTCCACTTT. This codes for CASSYPQGFSDSPLHF.

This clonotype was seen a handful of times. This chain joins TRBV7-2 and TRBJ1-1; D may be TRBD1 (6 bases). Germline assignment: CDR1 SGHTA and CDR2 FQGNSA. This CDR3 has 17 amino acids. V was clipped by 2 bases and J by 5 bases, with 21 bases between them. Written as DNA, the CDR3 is TGTGCCAGCAGCTTACTATTTCATGGGGGGCGCGGAACTGAAGCTTTCTTT. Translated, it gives CASSLLFHGGRGTEAFF.

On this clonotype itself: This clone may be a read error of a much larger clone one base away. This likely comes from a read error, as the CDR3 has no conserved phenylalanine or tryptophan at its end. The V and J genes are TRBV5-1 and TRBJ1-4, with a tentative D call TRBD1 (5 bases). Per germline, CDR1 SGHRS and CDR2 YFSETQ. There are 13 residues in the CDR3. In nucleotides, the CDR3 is TGTGCCAGCACCGTTGCGGGGCTTGAAAAACTGTTTGTT. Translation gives CASTVAGLEKLFV.

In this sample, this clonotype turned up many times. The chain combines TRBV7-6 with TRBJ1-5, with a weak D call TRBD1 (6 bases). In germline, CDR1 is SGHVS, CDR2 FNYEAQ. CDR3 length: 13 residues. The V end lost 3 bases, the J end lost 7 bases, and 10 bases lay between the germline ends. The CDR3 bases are TGTGCCAGCAGCTTGGGGGGCGGGCAGCCCCAGCATTTT. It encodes CASSLGGGQPQHF.

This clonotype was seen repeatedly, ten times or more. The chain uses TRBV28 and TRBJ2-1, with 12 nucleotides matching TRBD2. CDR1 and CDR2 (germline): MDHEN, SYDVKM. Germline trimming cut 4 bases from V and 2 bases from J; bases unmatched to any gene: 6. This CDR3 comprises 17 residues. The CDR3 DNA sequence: TGTGCCAGCAGTTCCGGACTAGCGGGAAGAGCCTACAATGAGCAGTTCTTC. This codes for CASSSGLAGRAYNEQFF.

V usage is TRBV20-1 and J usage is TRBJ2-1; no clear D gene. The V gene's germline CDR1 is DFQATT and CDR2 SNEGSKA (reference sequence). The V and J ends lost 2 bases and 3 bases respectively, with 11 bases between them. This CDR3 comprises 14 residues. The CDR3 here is CSARRTSGYNEQFF. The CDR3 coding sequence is TGCAGTGCTAGACGTACCTCCGGCTACAATGAGCAGTTCTTC.

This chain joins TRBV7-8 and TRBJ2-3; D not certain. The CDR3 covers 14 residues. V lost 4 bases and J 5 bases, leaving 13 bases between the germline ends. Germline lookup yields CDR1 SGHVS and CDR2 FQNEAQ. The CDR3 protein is CASSYAPQQDTQYF. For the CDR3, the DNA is TGTGCCAGCAGCTACGCCCCACAGCAAGATACGCAGTATTTT.

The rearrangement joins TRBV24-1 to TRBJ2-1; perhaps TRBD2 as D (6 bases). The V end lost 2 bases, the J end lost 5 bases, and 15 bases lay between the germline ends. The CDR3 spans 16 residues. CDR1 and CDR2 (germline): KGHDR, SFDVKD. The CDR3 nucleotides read TGTGCCACCAGTGATTCATGGGACTGGGCTAACAATGAGCAGTTCTTC. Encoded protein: CATSDSWDWANNEQFF.

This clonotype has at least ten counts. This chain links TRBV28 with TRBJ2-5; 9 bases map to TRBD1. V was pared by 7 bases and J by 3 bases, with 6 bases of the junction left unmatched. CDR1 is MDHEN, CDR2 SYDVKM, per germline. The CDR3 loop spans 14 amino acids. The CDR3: CASNPWTGEETQYF. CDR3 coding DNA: TGTGCCAGCAACCCCTGGACAGGGGAAGAGACCCAGTACTTC.

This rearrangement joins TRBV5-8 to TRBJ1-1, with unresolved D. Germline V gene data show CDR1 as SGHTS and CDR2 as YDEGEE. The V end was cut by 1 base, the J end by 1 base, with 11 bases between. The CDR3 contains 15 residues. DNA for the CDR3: TGTGCCAGCAGCTTGTACGGACGGCCGAACACTGAAGCTTTCTTT. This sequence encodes CASSLYGRPNTEAFF.

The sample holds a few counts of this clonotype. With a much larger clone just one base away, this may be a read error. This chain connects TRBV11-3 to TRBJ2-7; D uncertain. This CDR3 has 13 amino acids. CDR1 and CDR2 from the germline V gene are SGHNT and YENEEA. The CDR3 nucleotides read TGTGTCAGCAGCTTGACATCTGCCTACGAGCAGTACTTC. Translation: CVSSLTSAYEQYF.

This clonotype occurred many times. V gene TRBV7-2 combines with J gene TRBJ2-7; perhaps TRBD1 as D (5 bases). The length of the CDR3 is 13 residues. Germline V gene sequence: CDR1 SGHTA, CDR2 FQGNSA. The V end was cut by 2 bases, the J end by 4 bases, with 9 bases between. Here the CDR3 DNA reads TGTGCCAGCAGCTTATCCAGGGTTTACGAGCAGTACTTC. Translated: CASSLSRVYEQYF. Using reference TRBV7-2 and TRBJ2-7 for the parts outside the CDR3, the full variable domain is GAGVSQSPSNKVTEKGKDVELRCDPISGHTALYWYRQSLGQGLEFLIYFQGNSAPDKSGLPSDRFSAERTGGSVSTLTIQRTQQEDSAVYLCASSLSRVYEQYFGPGTRLTVT.

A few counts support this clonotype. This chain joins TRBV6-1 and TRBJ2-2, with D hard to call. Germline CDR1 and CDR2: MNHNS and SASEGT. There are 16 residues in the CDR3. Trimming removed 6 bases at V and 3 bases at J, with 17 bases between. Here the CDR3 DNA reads TGTGCCAGCAGCGGAGCCGGTCGGTTAGACACCGGGGAGCTGTTTTTT. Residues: CASSGAGRLDTGELFF.

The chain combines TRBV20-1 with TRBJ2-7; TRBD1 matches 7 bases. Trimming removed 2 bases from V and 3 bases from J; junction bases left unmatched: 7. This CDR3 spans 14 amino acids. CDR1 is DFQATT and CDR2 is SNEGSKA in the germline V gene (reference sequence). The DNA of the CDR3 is TGCAGTGCTAGACATACCGGGACAGACTACGAGCAGTACTTC. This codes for CSARHTGTDYEQYF.

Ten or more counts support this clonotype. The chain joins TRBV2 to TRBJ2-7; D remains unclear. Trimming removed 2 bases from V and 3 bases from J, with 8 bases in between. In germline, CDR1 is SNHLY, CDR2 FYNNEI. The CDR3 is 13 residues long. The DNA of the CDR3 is TGTGCCAGCAGTGAATTGGGTAGCTACGAGCAGTACTTC. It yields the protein CASSELGSYEQYF.